This T cell receptor beta chain was captured by sequencing in a study of T cell responses to AZD1222 COVID-19 vaccine (dated by TCRdb to about 2021). Some background on the complete study: TCR sequencing covered 230 or so trial participants: 200 to 210 given two doses of AZD1222 and about 26 given two doses of MenACWY control vaccine. Enrollment into the trials was organized by age into subgroups of 18-55, 56-69 and 70-plus years, and those subgroups contained around 150, 28 and 57 TCR-sequenced participants, respectively. Results the study describes overall, beyond this receptor: The vaccine-associated CD4 TCRs covered the entire spike protein, and the dominant responses fell in regions 160-218 and 743-854. The 56-69-year group was small, and its depth increase did not reach significance, likely because of low power. After two AZD1222 doses, spike-specific TCR breadth and depth were significantly higher than at day 0 and than in MenACWY recipients. Participants were mostly white British and included more females than males, and it was suggested by the authors that clonal diversity may have been underestimated. Reportedly, almost half of the unique spike-specific TCRs recognized epitopes lying outside the regions that are mutated in the B.1.351 and B.1.1.7 variants. Conclusions about previously exposed vaccinees are limited, since just a handful of AZD1222 recipients were seropositive for SARS-CoV-2 at baseline. Because no samples from the day 14 peak response were available, repertoires could be characterized only after the peak T cell response.

Reading the label with the study, this specimen's time point is: about 28 days (+/-7) after the second vaccine dose. AZD1222 recipients whose second dose came at about 4 weeks and those whose second dose came at about 12 weeks were combined into one group, since spike-specific TCR depth and breadth did not differ between the two schedules. Vaccinee samples came from UK trials COV001 and COV002, including a single-blind randomized controlled phase 2/3 trial of AZD1222 (ChAdOx1 nCoV-19) in healthy adults. For TCRbeta chain sequencing, PBMC samples from trial participants were taken at day 0 and at day 28 after the second dose. The trim is 3 bases for V and 0 bases for J, with a gap of 9 bases between the germline ends. Taken from the germline V gene, the CDR1 and CDR2 loops are SGHVS and FNYEAQ. The CDR3 goes from the cysteine to the phenylalanine over 15 residues. This entry keeps only the CDR3 DNA: 45 bases, framed from base 1.

On this clone: The target of this receptor is not known. Qualities for individual bases were not recorded, and no much larger clone is one base off.

The CDR3 regions of human TCRbeta chains were subjected to immunosequencing. The published analysis was carried out like this. TCRs in the repertoires were matched against a reference library of SARS-CoV-2-specific TCRs that had been generated with the MIRA antigen-specificity platform. Breadth meant the fraction of unique TCRs that were SARS-CoV-2-associated, whereas depth meant the fraction of total T cells that were SARS-CoV-2-associated. Each spike-specific TCR was assigned to its reactive spike region and to a CD4 or CD8 class using the MIRA data. Log10-transformed breadth and depth values were compared by one-way ANOVA with Sidak's multiple comparisons tests. The source is immuneACCESS, and TCRdb retained only in-frame sequences with V and J called. Part of the clones is not carried over; for the studies checked, unresolved V genes explain less than half of this, and the remainder is unexplained. The V and J calls and the clone size are those of that table, but D and trimming were determined from the DNA. This sample holds 100,000 or so clones; 85% to 90% were observed only once. The top ten clonotypes cover roughly 5.6% of the sample.

The specimen was peripheral blood, collected 28 days after the second AZD1222 dose. The V and J genes are TRBV7-6 and TRBJ2-1, with the D gene not confidently named. The source is an adult who received the AZD1222 COVID-19 vaccine. The bases are TGTGCCAGCAGCTTCGTCGAGAGCTCCTACAATGAGCAGTTCTTC. This encodes CASSFVESSYNEQFF.